One sample yielded the 6 T cell receptor beta chains listed below, sequenced in a study of T cell repertoires in cytomegalovirus infection. Using its own MiXCR run on the reads, TCRdb lists one record per CDR3 protein. The profile shows about 250,000 distinct CDR3 sequences, 6.5% of them singletons. The sequenced material came from PBMCs. Receptors were obtained from a human donor in good health (CMV status not recorded). Some clones in this sample may be carry-over from other donors' samples.

This clonotype was seen at least ten times. The chain uses TRBV6-6 and TRBJ1-2; 8 bases line up with TRBD1. Trimming took 8 bases from V and 5 from J; bases not matched to a gene: 4. The CDR3 is 12 residues long. The V gene's germline CDR1 is MNHNY and CDR2 SVGAGI (reference sequence). Here the CDR3 reads CASQQGEYGYTF. CDR3 coding DNA: TGTGCCAGCCAACAGGGGGAGTATGGCTACACCTTC.

This clonotype has ten or more counts. The chain has TRBV4-1 and TRBJ2-7; D might be TRBD2 (5 bases). V lost 4 bases to trimming and J lost 4 bases, with 11 bases between them. CDR1 and CDR2 from the germline V gene are MGHRA and YSYEKL. This CDR3 is 13 amino acids long. The CDR3 loop is CASSPAEGYEQYF. CDR3 coding DNA: TGCGCCAGCAGCCCAGCGGAAGGGTACGAGCAGTACTTC.

In this sample, this clonotype turned up many times. The gene calls are TRBV7-9 and TRBJ2-7, with D hard to call. The CDR3 spans 15 residues. The germline V gene encodes CDR1 SEHNR and CDR2 FQNEAQ (reference sequence). The germline V and J ends were trimmed by 2 bases and 5 bases, with 16 bases remaining between them. The DNA of the CDR3 is TGTGCCAGCAGCTTATTTCAGGCCGGAGCCCACGAGCAGTACTTC. Its protein is CASSLFQAGAHEQYF.

This clonotype was seen many times. The chain couples TRBV6-6 to TRBJ2-4; D possibly uses TRBD1 or TRBD2 (6 bases each). Trimming took off 7 bases at V and 3 bases at J, with 19 bases between the two ends. Per the germline V gene, CDR1 is MNHNY and CDR2 is SVGAGI (reference sequence). The CDR3 has 16 amino acids. CDR3 sequence reads: CASTSRGAVGKNIQYF. In nucleotides, the CDR3 is TGTGCCAGCACTAGTAGGGGGGCCGTCGGCAAAAACATTCAGTACTTC.

The rearrangement links TRBV9 to TRBJ1-5; 7 nucleotides align to TRBD1. This CDR3 contains 15 residues. Germline CDR1 is SGDLS and CDR2 is YYNGEE. The ends lost 4 bases at V and 1 base at J; junction bases unmatched: 5. The CDR3 DNA is TGTGCCAGCAGCCGACAGGGTACGAGCAATCAGCCCCAGCATTTT. This encodes CASSRQGTSNQPQHF.

The gene calls are TRBV4-3 and TRBJ1-4; TRBD1 matches 7 bases. The CDR3 loop spans 16 amino acids. CDR1 is LGHNA and CDR2 is YSLEER in the germline V gene. The J segment lost 8 bases and the V segment lost 0 bases, leaving 9 bases of the junction unmatched. The CDR3 DNA reads as TGCGCCAGCAGCCAAGATCAGAACAGGGGTGCGGAAAAACTGTTTTTT. It is translated as CASSQDQNRGAEKLFF.